The 14 T cell receptor beta chains reported below all come from one sample, sequenced in a study of Ad26.COV2.S vaccination and SARS-CoV-2 variants. Specified treatment: approximately 18 received Ad26.COV2.S at low or high dose, single or two shots; a few received placebo; per-sample allocation not given. On day 63 after the first injection, vaccine and placebo recipients gave samples. TCRdb's table, derived via immunoSEQ multiplex PCR, lists solely in-frame clones and lacks some. The table has about 220,000 clones, roughly 88% seen once. The specimen comprised peripheral blood, sampled in a trial of Ad26.COV2.S vaccine versus placebo. These receptors all come from a person between 18 and 65 years old who received the Ad26.COV2.S COVID-19 vaccine or a placebo.

V gene TRBV4-2 combines with J gene TRBJ2-1, with unresolved D. Trimming removed 0 bases at V and 0 bases at J, with 12 bases between. The V gene's germline CDR1 is LGHNA and CDR2 YNFKEQ. The CDR3 runs 17 residues. The CDR3 loop is CASSQDISRSSYNEQFF. DNA for the CDR3: TGTGCCAGCAGCCAAGATATTAGCCGAAGCTCCTACAATGAGCAGTTCTTC.

V and J are TRBV4-3 and TRBJ2-7; 15 bases line up with TRBD2. This CDR3 spans 17 amino acids. Trimming at V came to 3 bases and at J to 0 bases, leaving 3 bases not matched to a gene. Germline V CDR1 and CDR2: LGHNA, YSLEER. This chain's CDR3 is CASSQGLAGGNSYEQYF. The CDR3 nucleotides read TGCGCCAGCAGCCAGGGACTAGCGGGAGGTAACTCCTACGAGCAGTACTTC.

This chain connects TRBV19 to TRBJ2-1, with TRBD2 matching 7 bases. CDR1 is LNHDA and CDR2 is SQIVND in the germline V gene (reference sequence). V was clipped by 7 bases and J by 2 bases; unmatched bases: 20. The CDR3 loop spans 19 amino acids. Written as DNA, the CDR3 is TGTGCCAGTAATCCCAGGGCGAGCCGAGGGAGGGCCCCCTACAATGAGCAGTTCTTC. This encodes CASNPRASRGRAPYNEQFF.

The CDR3 bases are TGTGCCAGCAGGAGGAGGGGACAGGTCTATGGCTACACCTTC. Encoded protein: CASRRRGQVYGYTF. V and J are TRBV25-1 and TRBJ1-2, with TRBD1 matching 8 bases. Germline loops: CDR1 MGHDK, CDR2 SYGVNS. This CDR3 is 14 amino acids long. J gave up 4 bases and V 6 bases, and 7 bases lay outside the gene matches.

V usage is TRBV18 and J usage is TRBJ2-7; D not resolved. There are 16 residues in the CDR3. The germline V and J ends were trimmed by 1 base and 2 bases, with 15 bases remaining between them. Germline values: CDR1 KGHSH, CDR2 LQKENI. The CDR3 sequence: CASSPLVTKSTYEQYF. The CDR3 DNA is TGTGCCAGCTCACCACTGGTAACGAAATCGACCTACGAGCAGTACTTC.

The chain couples TRBV28 to TRBJ2-2; unclear D gene. CDR3 length: 13 residues. The germline V gene encodes CDR1 MDHEN and CDR2 SYDVKM. V was cut by 4 bases and J by 6 bases, with 9 bases left in between. The CDR3 sequence is CASSSASPGELFF. DNA for the CDR3: TGTGCCAGCAGTTCGGCCTCTCCCGGGGAGCTGTTTTTT.

The rearrangement uses TRBV19 and TRBJ2-7, with TRBD1 identical over 8 bases. The CDR3 spans 14 residues. Trimming took 6 bases from V and 4 from J; bases not matched to a gene: 8. CDR1 LNHDA and CDR2 SQIVND come from the germline V gene (reference sequence). The CDR3 DNA follows: TGTGCCAGTAGCAACCGGACAGGGAGTTACGAGCAGTACTTC. Translating gives CASSNRTGSYEQYF.

The chain joins TRBV15 to TRBJ2-7, with TRBD1 matching over 11 bases. CDR3 length: 17 residues. V lost 1 base and J lost 4; bases outside the gene matches: 9. Looked up from germline, CDR1 is LNHNV and CDR2 is YYDKDF (reference sequence). Written as DNA, the CDR3 is TGTGCCACCAGCAGAGCCGTGGGCCGGGACAGGGGGTACGAGCAGTACTTC. Protein: CATSRAVGRDRGYEQYF. Filled out from reference TRBV15 and TRBJ2-7, the complete variable domain reads DAMVIQNPRYQVTQFGKPVTLSCSQTLNHNVMYWYQQKSSQAPKLLFHYYDKDFNNEADTPDNFQSRRPNTSFCFLDIRSPGLGDTAMYLCATSRAVGRDRGYEQYFGPGTRLTVT.

The chain has TRBV7-9 and TRBJ2-5, with D perhaps matching TRBD2 (7 bases). The germline CDR1 and CDR2 sequences are SEHNR and FQNEAQ (reference sequence). Trimming cost V 2 bases and J 0 bases, with 13 bases left between them. The CDR3 contains 16 residues. CDR3 region: CASSLTGGLYQETQYF. The CDR3 nucleotides are TGTGCCAGCAGCTTAACGGGGGGCTTGTACCAAGAGACCCAGTACTTC.

This clone has a handful of counts. The chain uses TRBV30 and TRBJ2-2; TRBD1 aligns across 9 bases. The CDR3 is 15 residues long. Trimming took 4 bases from V and 6 from J; bases not matched to a gene: 9. Looked up from germline, CDR1 is GTSNPN and CDR2 is SVGIG (reference sequence). As DNA, the CDR3 is TGTGCCTGGACCCGAGGGACAGGGATAGCCGGGGAGCTGTTTTTT. Amino acid sequence: CAWTRGTGIAGELFF.

In the case of this clone: A read error may account for a junction end that differs from germline. The genes are TRBV27 and TRBJ2-7, with 12 bases fitting TRBD2. The CDR3 is made up of 17 amino acids. Germline V lookup: CDR1 MNHEY, CDR2 SMNVEV (reference sequence). The CDR3 spells CASRPSETGLRLAGDHF. The CDR3, as DNA: TGTGCCAGCAGACCCTCTGAGACAGGCTTGAGACTAGCGGGAGATCACTTC.

The chain has TRBV21-1 and TRBJ2-7; whether TRBD2, the table's D call, matches the DNA was not checked. TRBV21-1 is an annotated pseudogene. This CDR3 has 15 residues. CDR3 protein: CARLRPTSGSHEQYF. CDR3 nucleotides: TGTGCCAGACTACGGCCGACTAGCGGGAGCCACGAGCAGTACTTC.

The V gene is TRBV3-1 (or the pseudogene TRBV3-2), the J gene TRBJ2-2, with D hard to call. Germline CDR1 LGHDT, CDR2 YNNKEL (reference sequence). This CDR3 comprises 17 residues. The ends were cut back, 0 bases at V and 4 bases at J, with 15 bases in the middle. The CDR3 coding sequence is TGTGCCAGCAGCCAAGATGGAATAAGTCCGGGCACCGGGGAGCTGTTTTTT. It specifies CASSQDGISPGTGELFF.

The J gene is TRBJ2-6, the V gene TRBV18; 7 bases match TRBD1. The germline gives CDR1 KGHSH, CDR2 LQKENI. Trimming took 2 bases from V and 2 from J; bases not matched to a gene: 6. This CDR3 has 17 residues. This CDR3 is CASSPVSGGTGANVLTF. The CDR3 bases are TGTGCCAGCTCACCAGTCTCAGGGGGAACTGGGGCCAACGTCCTGACTTTC. Full variable domain (outside the CDR3, taken from reference TRBV18 and TRBJ2-6): NAGVMQNPRHLVRRRGQEARLRCSPMKGHSHVYWYRQLPEEGLKFMVYLQKENIIDESGMPKERFSAEFPKEGPSILRIQQVVRGDSAAYFCASSPVSGGTGANVLTFGAGSRLTVL.